This T cell receptor beta chain was recovered during a study of cytomegalovirus exposure and HLA in healthy donors. Whole-study context: In a previous analysis, nearly 120 million unique TCR beta sequences were found from about 190 million T cells. General study results and limits: Later on, a genetic analysis was performed. It linked a missense variant in DCLRE1C with V- and J-gene trimming of TCR beta. Cytomegalovirus association was assigned to around 150 TCR beta chains. For most subjects, TCR beta sequences were reported to predict HLA-A and HLA-B alleles with accuracy.

The sample holds one count of this clone. The antigen is unknown. One end of the junction is discordant with germline, which a read error may explain. The CDR3 consists of 16 residues. CDR1 and CDR2 (germline): MNHEY, SVGAGI. PCR primers comprised 60 Vbeta and 13 Jbeta primers. Method: immunoSEQ multiplex PCR; TCRdb's copy keeps in-frame clones and lacks some. Of about 130,000 clones detected, around 77% appear once; the ten largest clones hold 2%. The clonotype originates from a man younger than 45 in good health and CMV-seronegative. The chain has TRBV6-5 and TRBJ2-7; TRBD1 matches at 7 bases. The sequencing input was PBMCs. The CDR3 bases are TGTGCCAGCAGTAACTCCGCCGGGACAGAGCTCTACGAGCAGTACTTC. Protein product: CASSNSAGTELYEQYF.